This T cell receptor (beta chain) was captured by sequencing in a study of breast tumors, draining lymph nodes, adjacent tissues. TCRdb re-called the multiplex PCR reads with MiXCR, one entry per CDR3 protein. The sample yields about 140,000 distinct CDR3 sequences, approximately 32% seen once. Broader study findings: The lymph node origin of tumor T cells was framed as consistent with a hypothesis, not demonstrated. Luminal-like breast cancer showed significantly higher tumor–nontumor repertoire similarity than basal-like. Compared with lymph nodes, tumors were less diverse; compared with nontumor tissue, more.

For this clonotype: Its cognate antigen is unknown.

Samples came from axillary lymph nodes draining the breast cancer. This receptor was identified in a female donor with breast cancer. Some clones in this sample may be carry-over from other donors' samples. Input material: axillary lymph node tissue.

The CDR3 region is CASSSLAGLAGANVLTF. In DNA, the CDR3 is TGCGCCAGCAGCTCGCTAGCGGGACTAGCGGGGGCCAACGTCCTGACTTTC. V is TRBV5-1 and J is TRBJ2-6; 10 bases align to TRBD2. The germline gives CDR1 SGHRS, CDR2 YFSETQ. The length of the CDR3 is 17 residues. The J segment lost 4 bases and the V segment lost 3 bases, leaving 7 bases of the junction unmatched. Using reference TRBV5-1 and TRBJ2-6 for the parts outside the CDR3, the full variable domain is KAGVTQTPRYLIKTRGQQVTLSCSPISGHRSVSWYQQTPGQGLQFLFEYFSETQRNKGNFPGRFSGRQFSNSRSEMNVSTLELGDSALYLCASSSLAGLAGANVLTFGAGSRLTVL.